This is a list of T cell receptor beta chains from one sample in a study of breast tumors, draining lymph nodes, adjacent tissues. One entry per CDR3 protein results from TCRdb running MiXCR on the multiplex PCR reads. The repertoire holds 150,000 to 200,000 distinct CDR3 sequences, with around a third as singletons. The sequenced sample was axillary lymph node tissue. The receptors originated from a female donor with breast cancer. Some clones in this sample may be carry-over from other donors' samples. CDR3s include the opening cysteine and the closing phenylalanine or tryptophan. A D gene is named only where the DNA matches it firmly. Not every row has a clone size; where given, it reads once, few, many or a size class.

many	TRBJ2-1	TRBV11-2	NA	CASSLEGGTYNEQFF	TGTGCCAGCAGCTTAGAGGGCGGGACTTACAATGAGCAGTTCTTC
NA	TRBJ2-7	TRBV15	NA	CTTSRSLGGGLPYEQYF	TGTACCACCAGCAGATCCCTGGGAGGGGGGCTCCCCTACGAGCAGTACTTC
few	TRBJ1-5	TRBV18	NA	CASSPNQYSNQPQHF	TGTGCCAGCTCACCCAATCAATATAGCAATCAGCCCCAGCATTTT
few	TRBJ2-3	TRBV6-1	NA	CASSPGSSTDTQYF	TGTGCCAGCTCCCCAGGGTCAAGCACAGATACGCAGTATTTT
many	TRBJ1-2	TRBV11-3	NA	CASSEQGTNYGYTF	TGTGCCAGCAGCGAACAGGGAACTAACTATGGCTACACCTTC
few	TRBJ2-2	TRBV6-5	NA	CASSHSTVEIAGELFF	TGTGCCAGCAGTCACTCGACAGTGGAAATCGCCGGGGAGCTGTTTTTT
many	TRBJ2-7	TRBV6-5	TRBD1	CASSYGTGISYEQYF	TGTGCCAGCAGTTACGGGACAGGCATTTCCTACGAGCAGTACTTC
few	TRBJ2-3	TRBV6-5	NA	CASSHSRRSTDTQYF	TGTGCCAGCAGTCACTCGAGACGTAGCACAGATACGCAGTATTTT
NA	TRBJ2-7	TRBV7-9	NA	CASSVEHDSYEQYF	TGTGCCAGCAGCGTTGAACACGACAGCTACGAGCAGTACTTC
many	TRBJ2-2	TRBV7-3	NA	CAIRGTSNTGELFF	TGTGCCATTCGGGGGACAAGTAACACCGGGGAGCTGTTTTTT
NA	TRBJ2-5	TRBV25-1	NA	CASSERLGGRDQETQYF	TGTGCCAGCAGTGAAAGGCTCGGGGGCCGTGACCAAGAGACCCAGTACTTC
NA	TRBJ1-2	TRBV20-1	TRBD1	CSARDGQGLRNTF	TGCAGTGCTAGGGATGGACAGGGTTTGAGGAACACCTTC
NA	TRBJ1-1	TRBV9	NA	CASSVAEGRTEAFF	TGTGCCAGCAGCGTAGCTGAGGGGCGGACTGAAGCTTTCTTT
many	TRBJ1-5	TRBV19	NA	CASSRDGPHQPQHF	TGTGCCAGTAGCCGGGACGGACCCCATCAGCCCCAGCATTTT
many	TRBJ2-7	TRBV7-8	TRBD1	CASSLKGLGQGITYEQYF	TGTGCCAGCAGCTTAAAAGGTCTGGGACAGGGGATCACCTACGAGCAGTACTTC
many	TRBJ1-6	TRBV3-1	TRBD1	CASSHSDRAYNSPLHF	TGTGCCAGCAGCCACTCGGACAGGGCCTATAATTCACCCCTCCACTTT
NA	TRBJ2-2	TRBV12-3/TRBV12-4	NA	CASRTGEVTGELFF	TGTGCCAGCAGAACAGGGGAGGTCACCGGGGAGCTGTTTTTT
many	TRBJ2-5	TRBV5-8	TRBD1	CASSQGQGFRETQYF	TGTGCCAGCAGCCAGGGACAGGGGTTTAGGGAGACCCAGTACTTC
few	TRBJ1-1	TRBV20-1	TRBD1	CGAREWDSLNTEAFF	TGCGGTGCTAGAGAATGGGACAGCCTGAACACTGAAGCTTTCTTT
many	TRBJ1-2	TRBV29-1	NA	CSGGRESGYGYTF	TGCAGCGGTGGAAGAGAATCCGGCTATGGCTACACCTTC
NA	TRBJ2-3	TRBV7-3	TRBD2	CASRPNLGLAGATDTQYF	TGTGCCAGCAGGCCTAACTTAGGACTAGCGGGAGCAACAGATACGCAGTATTTT
many	TRBJ1-3	TRBV19	NA	CASSISRVAGNTIYF	TGTGCCAGTAGTATTTCCAGGGTGGCTGGAAACACCATATATTTT
many	TRBJ2-3	TRBV24-1	TRBD2	CATSDLPSGGTDTQYF	TGTGCCACCAGTGACCTCCCTAGCGGGGGCACAGATACGCAGTATTTT
NA	TRBJ2-2	TRBV12-3/TRBV12-4	NA	CASSFGTDMNTGELFF	TGTGCCAGCAGTTTTGGTACAGACATGAACACCGGGGAGCTGTTTTTT
NA	TRBJ1-1	TRBV6-6	TRBD1	CASSEALLGGGHGAFF	TGTGCCAGCAGTGAAGCGCTTCTAGGGGGCGGACACGGAGCTTTCTTT
many	TRBJ1-4	TRBV15	NA	CATSREKGGSEKLFF	TGTGCCACCAGCAGAGAAAAGGGCGGAAGTGAAAAACTGTTTTTT
many	TRBJ1-2	TRBV7-8	TRBD1	CASSTRQGSYYGYTF	TGTGCCAGCAGCACTCGACAGGGATCTTACTATGGCTACACCTTC
NA	TRBJ2-7	TRBV24-1	TRBD1	CASSWDRVNEQYF	TGTGCCAGCAGCTGGGACAGGGTTAACGAGCAGTACTTC
NA	TRBJ1-1	TRBV5-6	NA	CASSPVGWTEAFF	TGTGCCAGCAGCCCGGTGGGTTGGACTGAAGCTTTCTTT
NA	TRBJ1-4	TRBV20-1	NA	CSAKGLDEKLFF	TGCAGTGCTAAGGGACTAGATGAAAAACTGTTTTTT
many	TRBJ1-5	TRBV7-2	NA	CASSLVSAGSQPQHF	TGTGCCAGCAGCTTAGTCTCGGCAGGGTCTCAGCCCCAGCATTTT
many	TRBJ2-1	TRBV29-1	TRBD1	CSVLTRDRMSYNEQFF	TGCAGCGTTCTAACCCGGGACAGGATGTCCTACAATGAGCAGTTCTTC
few	TRBJ2-7	TRBV6-2/TRBV6-3	NA	CASSHSILAPPEQYF	TGTGCCAGCAGTCACTCGATTTTAGCCCCTCCCGAGCAGTACTTC
many	TRBJ1-5	TRBV19	NA	CASRRGISNQPQHF	TGTGCCTCCAGGCGGGGAATTAGCAATCAGCCCCAGCATTTT
few	TRBJ2-1	TRBV19	TRBD2	CASRLAGGPGAYNEQSF	TGTGCCAGTAGATTAGCGGGAGGGCCCGGGGCCTACAATGAGCAGTCCTTC
many	TRBJ2-5	TRBV7-9	NA	CANSLGGETQYF	TGTGCCAACAGCTTAGGAGGAGAGACCCAGTACTTC
NA	TRBJ1-4	TRBV10-3	NA	CAISEPYQGNEKLFF	TGTGCCATCAGTGAGCCTTACCAAGGGAATGAAAAACTGTTTTTT
many	TRBJ2-5	TRBV28	NA	CASSAAWRQAETQYF	TGTGCCAGCAGCGCCGCCTGGAGACAGGCGGAGACCCAGTACTTC
NA	TRBJ1-5	TRBV19	NA	CASSMGGSAYEQPQHF	TGTGCCAGTAGTATGGGGGGGTCAGCCTACGAGCAGCCCCAGCATTTT
once	TRBJ1-4	TRBV11-2	TRBD1	CASSLVGGTVSEKLFF	TGTGCCAGCAGCTTAGTGGGGGGGACAGTATCTGAAAAACTGTTTTTT
once	TRBJ2-6	TRBV20-1	TRBD2	CSARGRGGPGYGANVLTF	TGCAGTGCTAGAGGCCGGGGGGGCCCTGGTTATGGGGCCAACGTCCTGACTTTC
NA	TRBJ1-3	TRBV20-1	NA	CSARDPSAGNTIYF	TGCAGTGCTAGAGATCCCTCGGCGGGAAACACCATATATTTT
NA	TRBJ2-1	TRBV19	TRBD1	CASSNPRGQSYNGQFF	TGTGCCAGTAGTAACCCCAGGGGGCAGTCCTACAATGGGCAGTTCTTC
NA	TRBJ2-2	TRBV6-2/TRBV6-3	TRBD2	CASSHLVGIVAGGVAGELFF	TGTGCCAGCAGTCACCTTGTCGGGATCGTAGCGGGAGGGGTCGCCGGGGAGCTGTTTTTT
many	TRBJ1-4	TRBV5-5	NA	CASSLDGTNEKLFF	TGTGCCAGCAGCTTGGACGGAACTAATGAAAAACTGTTTTTT
once	TRBJ1-4	TRBV9	NA	CASSVEDGRNEKLFF	TGTGCCAGCAGCGTAGAAGACGGTCGTAATGAAAAACTGTTTTTT
NA	TRBJ2-7	TRBV5-1	TRBD1	CASSAAGTGGYEQYF	TGCGCCAGCAGCGCAGCCGGGACAGGGGGCTACGAGCAGTACTTC
many	TRBJ2-7	TRBV20-1	NA	CSAGGTTFYEQYF	TGCAGTGCTGGCGGGACGACCTTTTACGAGCAGTACTTC
many	TRBJ2-7	TRBV5-8	NA	CASSLFRVSHEQYF	TGTGCCAGCAGCTTGTTTCGGGTGTCCCACGAGCAGTACTTC
NA	TRBJ1-6	TRBV10-3	NA	CAITPRGESDERSPLHF	TGTGCCATCACCCCACGGGGGGAGTCGGACGAGCGTTCACCCCTCCACTTT
NA	TRBJ1-6	TRBV5-5	TRBD1	CASSFRQGDRTYNSPLHF	TGTGCCAGCAGCTTCCGACAGGGGGATAGGACCTATAATTCACCCCTCCACTTT
many	TRBJ1-3	TRBV11-3	TRBD1	CASSSQGAPGGNTIYF	TGTGCCAGCAGCTCGCAGGGGGCGCCGGGTGGAAACACCATATATTTT
once	TRBJ1-5	TRBV6-1	NA	CASGLNRGQPQHF	TGTGCCAGTGGACTCAATCGGGGTCAGCCCCAGCATTTT
many	TRBJ2-7	TRBV12-3/TRBV12-4	TRBD2	CASSPGGRYEQYF	TGTGCCAGCAGTCCGGGGGGGCGATACGAGCAGTACTTC
many	TRBJ2-7	TRBV4-1	TRBD2	CASSPELAGGGEQYF	TGCGCCAGCAGCCCAGAACTAGCGGGGGGGGGCGAGCAGTACTTC
many	TRBJ1-3	TRBV5-1	NA	CASSPTAGGPGNTIYF	TGCGCCAGCAGCCCTACCGCGGGAGGCCCTGGAAACACCATATATTTT
few	TRBJ2-7	TRBV20-1	TRBD1	CSAKGQGPTSEQYF	TGCAGTGCTAAGGGACAGGGACCGACCTCCGAGCAGTACTTC
NA	TRBJ1-4	TRBV24-1	NA	CATSENGSEKLFF	TGTGCCACCAGCGAGAACGGGTCTGAAAAACTGTTTTTT
many	TRBJ2-3	TRBV7-2	NA	CASSPNQGPDTQYF	TGTGCCAGCAGCCCAAACCAGGGCCCAGATACGCAGTATTTT
many	TRBJ2-1	TRBV6-5	TRBD2	CASSWGLAGHGYNEQFF	TGTGCCAGCAGTTGGGGACTAGCGGGACATGGCTACAATGAGCAGTTCTTC